The 22 T cell receptor beta chains below come from one sample, sequenced in a study of CD8 T cells in ankylosing spondylitis. TCRdb analysed the 5' RACE reads with MiXCR anew, one entry per CDR3 protein. The sample records 150,000 or so distinct CDR3 sequences, about 17% being singletons. The sample taken for sequencing was blood, either unsorted or a sorted T cell fraction (not recorded which). These receptors were collected from a male donor with ankylosing spondylitis or in good health (not recorded which).

This clonotype was detected many times. The CDR3 bases are TGCGCCAGCAGTTTCGCTAGCGGGAGGGCAGAGAACACCGGGGAGCTGTTTTTT. Translation gives CASSFASGRAENTGELFF. The rearrangement joins TRBV5-1 to TRBJ2-2; 12 positions match TRBD2. The length of the CDR3 is 18 residues. The germline gives CDR1 SGHRS, CDR2 YFSETQ. V trimming: 5 bases; J trimming: 1 base; junction bases outside the gene matches: 9.

This clonotype occurred many times. The V call is TRBV5-4, the J call TRBJ1-1; a weak D match, TRBD1 (5 bases). Trimming removed 2 bases from V and 3 bases from J, with 8 bases in between. The CDR3 runs to 13 residues. Germline assignment: CDR1 SGHNT and CDR2 YYREEE (reference sequence). In nucleotides, the CDR3 is TGTGCCAGCAGCTTTGGAGGGGACACTGAAGCTTTCTTT. The encoded protein is CASSFGGDTEAFF.

Only a few counts were recorded for this clonotype. The chain links TRBV7-9 to TRBJ2-7; 7 nucleotides agree with TRBD1. The CDR3 covers 14 residues. With V trimmed by 3 bases and J by 4 bases, 6 bases remained unmatched. CDR1 is SEHNR and CDR2 is FQNEAQ in the germline V gene (reference sequence). The CDR3 reads CASSLTGRPYEQYF. CDR3 sequence (DNA): TGTGCCAGCAGCTTGACAGGGCGACCTTACGAGCAGTACTTC.

This chain connects TRBV3-1 to TRBJ2-5; 7 nucleotides align to TRBD1. Germline loops: CDR1 LGHDT, CDR2 YNNKEL (reference sequence). The J segment lost 6 bases and the V segment lost 0 bases, leaving 4 bases of the junction unmatched. The CDR3 sequence is 14 residues long. CDR3 nucleotide sequence: TGTGCCAGCAGCCAAGATCTGACAGGGAAGACCCAGTACTTC. Protein sequence: CASSQDLTGKTQYF.

This chain uses TRBV2 with TRBJ1-2; D unclear. The CDR3 consists of 13 residues. Per germline, CDR1 SNHLY and CDR2 FYNNEI. V gave up 6 bases and J gave up 2 bases, with 10 bases separating them. The chain's CDR3 is CASSGLGNYGYTF. As DNA, the CDR3 is TGTGCCAGCAGCGGGCTAGGGAACTATGGCTACACCTTC.

This clonotype has at least ten counts. The chain recombines TRBV20-1 with TRBJ2-5; D ambiguous. Germline V gene sequence: CDR1 DFQATT, CDR2 SNEGSKA (reference sequence). V lost 3 bases and J 5 bases, leaving 13 bases between the germline ends. The CDR3 runs to 13 residues. The CDR3 DNA sequence: TGCAGTGCTAGCGTTCCGCCTGGGGAGACCCAGTACTTC. Residues: CSASVPPGETQYF.

This clonotype appeared many times. The V call is TRBV5-1, the J call TRBJ2-4; weak D call: TRBD2 (6 bases). V was clipped by 0 bases and J by 2 bases, with 15 bases between them. The germline V gene has CDR1 SGHRS and CDR2 YFSETQ. This CDR3 has 17 amino acids. The CDR3 sequence: CASSLAEGLVSKNIQYF. CDR3 coding DNA: TGCGCCAGCAGCTTGGCGGAGGGGCTGGTATCCAAAAACATTCAGTACTTC.

The chain employs TRBV15 and TRBJ2-5; no reliable D call. The V gene lost 0 bases and the J gene lost 5 bases, with 4 bases spanning the gap. CDR1 and CDR2 from the germline V gene are LNHNV and YYDKDF (reference sequence). There are 12 residues in the CDR3. CDR3 nucleotide sequence: TGTGCCACCAGCAGAGATGTCGAGACCCAGTACTTC. Encoded protein: CATSRDVETQYF.

This clonotype has just a few counts. The chain couples TRBV2 to TRBJ1-5; possible D gene TRBD1, 6 bases. The V gene lost 4 bases and the J gene lost 2 bases, with 9 bases spanning the gap. This CDR3 is 14 amino acids long. Germline V CDR1 and CDR2: SNHLY, FYNNEI. The CDR3 loop is CASSAGVGNQPQHF. The CDR3 DNA is TGTGCCAGCAGTGCAGGGGTGGGCAATCAGCCCCAGCATTTT.

The chain combines TRBV24-1 with TRBJ1-3; D ambiguous. V was pared by 9 bases and J by 7 bases, with 6 bases between. CDR1 and CDR2 (germline): KGHDR, SFDVKD. This CDR3 comprises 10 residues. The CDR3 spells CATGKNTIYF. The DNA for the CDR3 is TGTGCCACCGGGAAGAACACCATATATTTT.

This clonotype was found many times. This chain joins TRBV21-1 and TRBJ1-1. TRBV21-1 is noted as a pseudogene. The CDR3 consists of 10 residues. This chain's CDR3 is CAIGYTEAFF. CDR3 in DNA: TGTGCCATCGGGTACACTGAAGCTTTCTTT.

A few counts support this clonotype. V and J are TRBV7-9 and TRBJ2-1, with a tentative D call TRBD1 (5 bases). Trimming shortened V by 3 bases and J by 2 bases, and 8 bases separated the two germline ends. The CDR3 is 14 amino acids. The germline V gene encodes CDR1 SEHNR and CDR2 FQNEAQ (reference sequence). CDR3 DNA sequence: TGTGCCAGCAGCTTCAGGGTCGCCTACAATGAGCAGTTCTTC. Residues: CASSFRVAYNEQFF.

This clonotype was observed a few times. V and J are TRBV3-1 and TRBJ1-4; D is undetermined. Germline V lookup: CDR1 LGHDT, CDR2 YNNKEL (reference sequence). The V end was cut by 3 bases, the J end by 0 bases, with 11 bases between. The CDR3 runs 16 residues. The CDR3 region is CASSQGRFSTNEKLFF. The CDR3, as DNA: TGTGCCAGCAGCCAGGGCAGGTTCTCAACTAATGAAAAACTGTTTTTT.

This clonotype occurred many times. The chain is built from TRBV30 and TRBJ2-1; the D is unclear. This CDR3 is built from 11 residues. Trimming left V 1 base short and J 8 bases short, with 6 bases between. The germline gives CDR1 GTSNPN, CDR2 SVGIG (reference sequence). CDR3 loop: CAWSGSDEQFF. The DNA for the CDR3 is TGTGCCTGGAGTGGAAGTGATGAGCAGTTCTTC. The full variable domain, in which reference TRBV30 and TRBJ2-1 provide the parts outside the CDR3, is SQTIHQWPATLVQPVGSPLSLECTVEGTSNPNLYWYRQAAGRGLQLLFYSVGIGQISSEVPQNLSASRPQDRQFILSSKKLLLSDSGFYLCAWSGSDEQFFGPGTRLTVL.

This clonotype has a count of ten or more. V gene TRBV19 combines with J gene TRBJ2-3, with D perhaps given as TRBD1 or TRBD2 (5 bases each). The CDR3 is made up of 13 amino acids. Germline values: CDR1 LNHDA, CDR2 SQIVND (reference sequence). Trimming stripped 6 bases from V and 3 bases from J, with 10 bases between. The CDR3 nucleotides read TGTGCCAGTAGCCCCGAGGGGACAGATACGCAGTATTTT. Translating it yields CASSPEGTDTQYF.

This clonotype was observed at least ten times. CDR3 nucleotide sequence: TGTGCCACCAGTAAAGAGGGGATCGAAGCCGGGGAGCTGTTTTTT. It encodes CATSKEGIEAGELFF. The chain recombines TRBV24-1 with TRBJ2-2; D is possibly TRBD1 or TRBD2 (5 bases each). V dropped 6 bases and J dropped 6 bases, with 16 bases sitting between them. There are 15 residues in the CDR3. CDR1 is KGHDR and CDR2 is SFDVKD in the germline V gene.

This clonotype was observed a handful of times. The V call is TRBV20-1, the J call TRBJ2-7, with 7 nucleotides matching TRBD1. J gave up 3 bases and V 3 bases, and 14 bases lay outside the gene matches. Germline V gives CDR1 DFQATT, CDR2 SNEGSKA (reference sequence). The CDR3 has 16 amino acids. CDR3 bases: TGCAGTGCTAGGAACAGGGGCGCTGTGAGGTTCTACGAGCAGTACTTC. Its translation: CSARNRGAVRFYEQYF.

This clonotype was counted many times. The chain combines TRBV7-3 with TRBJ2-3, with 8 nucleotides matching TRBD2. The CDR3 is 17 amino acids. The V segment lost 4 bases and the J segment 2 bases; nucleotides outside the gene matches: 11. Germline CDR1 and CDR2: SGHTA and FQGTGA. This CDR3 reads CASSSDGAGGPTDTQYF. CDR3 DNA: TGTGCCAGCAGCTCTGATGGGGCGGGAGGCCCCACAGATACGCAGTATTTT.

This clonotype was recorded many times. V is TRBV7-3 and J is TRBJ2-3; no reliable D call. Germline values: CDR1 SGHTA, CDR2 FQGTGA. Trimming took 5 bases from V and 3 from J, leaving 9 bases between them. There are 13 residues in the CDR3. The CDR3 region has the DNA TGTGCCAGCAGCCCTCAGGCTACAGATACGCAGTATTTT. It yields the protein CASSPQATDTQYF.

CDR3 protein: CASRDERQAEAFF. The CDR3, as DNA: TGTGCCAGCAGGGACGAGAGACAGGCTGAAGCTTTCTTT. This sequence joins TRBV2 and TRBJ1-1; a possible D gene is TRBD1 (6 bases). Germline lookup yields CDR1 SNHLY and CDR2 FYNNEI. The CDR3 spans 13 residues. Trimming took 6 bases from V and 6 from J, leaving 14 bases between them.

The rearrangement joins TRBV20-1 to TRBJ2-7, with TRBD1 identical over 7 bases. Germline V gives CDR1 DFQATT, CDR2 SNEGSKA (reference sequence). V shed 4 bases, J shed 2 bases, and the junction held 11 bases outside the gene matches. The CDR3 is 15 residues long. For the CDR3, the DNA is TGCAGTGCTAAGGAGTCGGGACAGTTAACCTACGAGCAGTACTTC. It encodes CSAKESGQLTYEQYF.

This clonotype has ten or more counts. The chain combines TRBV18 with TRBJ2-3; D unresolved. V gave up 6 bases and J gave up 6 bases, with 10 bases separating them. The CDR3 runs to 12 residues. Germline V gives CDR1 KGHSH, CDR2 LQKENI. CDR3 amino acids: CASSPNSDTQYF. CDR3 nucleotides: TGTGCCAGCTCCCCGAATTCTGATACGCAGTATTTT.